This T cell receptor beta chain came from a study of T cells in Graves' hyperthyroidism and ophthalmopathy. Study observations and caveats: Most expanded thyroid clonotypes above 0.001 also appeared in blood.

This clonotype was counted only a few times. The antigen remains undetermined. Trimming at V came to 3 bases and at J to 1 base, leaving 22 bases not matched to a gene. The CDR3 extends over 21 amino acids. Germline-derived CDR1 and CDR2 are DFQATT and SNEGSKA (reference sequence). Researchers amplified the TCR beta CDR3 regions from RNA transcripts. First-round RT-PCR with HTBI primers amplified the TCR CDR3 region. From the multiplex PCR reads, TCRdb called clonotypes with MiXCR, one entry per CDR3 protein. Of fewer than 650,000 distinct CDR3 sequences in the sample, roughly 14% are singletons; the top ten hold approximately 4.2%. On the basis of clinical symptoms, serum thyroxine and TRAb, thyroid ultrasound and orbital computed tomography, diagnoses were made.

V gene TRBV20-1 combines with J gene TRBJ1-5, with 9 bases identical to TRBD1. The sequenced sample was blood. This receptor was obtained from a woman aged 40 to 50 with Graves' ophthalmopathy. In nucleotides, the CDR3 is TGCAGTGCTAGGCGGACAGGGGTTGGGACGGCGGCGGGAAAGAGCAATCAGCCCCAGCATTTT. This sequence encodes CSARRTGVGTAAGKSNQPQHF.